The 13 T cell receptor beta chains below were found in one sample sequenced in a study of cytomegalovirus exposure and HLA in healthy donors. Primers included in the PCR were 60 Vbeta and 13 Jbeta primers. Sequencing used immunoSEQ multiplex PCR; TCRdb keeps in-frame clones, though not all of them. The repertoire includes 150,000 or so clones, about three quarters of them detected once, and 2.5% to 4% sits in the top ten. The sequenced material came from PBMCs. Receptor source: a woman between 45 and 60 years old in good health and CMV-seropositive.

The chain recombines TRBV6-6 with TRBJ2-5; D is perhaps TRBD2 (7 bases). Germline V CDR1 and CDR2: MNHNY, SVGAGI (reference sequence). This CDR3 spans 15 amino acids. The germline V and J ends were trimmed by 5 bases and 3 bases, with 16 bases remaining between them. The CDR3 region is CASSTLGGAEETQYF. CDR3 sequence (DNA): TGTGCCAGCAGTACCCTAGGGGGGGCCGAAGAGACCCAGTACTTC.

The chain couples TRBV2 to TRBJ2-1; 9 positions match TRBD2. The CDR3 length is 13 residues. The V and J ends lost 11 bases and 4 bases, in that order; junction bases with no gene match: 6. Per germline, CDR1 SNHLY and CDR2 FYNNEI. CDR3 DNA sequence: TGTGCCGGAAAGAGCGGGGGGTACAATGAGCAGTTCTTC. It codes for CAGKSGGYNEQFF.

The chain employs TRBV9 and TRBJ2-5; D unresolved. The CDR3 runs 14 residues. Germline loops: CDR1 SGDLS, CDR2 YYNGEE. V was clipped by 0 bases and J by 1 base, with 7 bases between them. The CDR3 reads CASSVDGVQETQYF. CDR3 nucleotides: TGTGCCAGCAGCGTAGACGGAGTCCAAGAGACCCAGTACTTC.

This clone was seen a handful of times. The rearrangement links TRBV13 to TRBJ2-7, with 10 bases aligning to TRBD2. This CDR3 has 16 residues. V was clipped by 1 base and J by 5 bases; unmatched bases: 8. Germline-derived CDR1 and CDR2 are PRHDT and FYEKMQ (reference sequence). The CDR3 spells CASSLESLAGAHEQYF. Here the CDR3 DNA reads TGTGCCAGCAGCTTAGAAAGTCTAGCGGGAGCCCACGAGCAGTACTTC.

This clone was detected only once. V usage is TRBV2 and J usage is TRBJ1-5; D is unclear. The CDR3 is 16 amino acids. CDR1 is SNHLY and CDR2 is FYNNEI in the germline V gene. V was pared by 4 bases and J by 2 bases, with 15 bases between. DNA for the CDR3: TGTGCCAGCAGTGGACCGGGTCTGGGAGGCAATCAGCCCCAGCATTTT. It is translated as CASSGPGLGGNQPQHF.

The chain is built from TRBV27 and TRBJ2-3, with D possibly TRBD1 on 5 matching bases. Trimming removed 4 bases from V and 1 base from J, with 9 bases in between. The germline CDR1 and CDR2 sequences are MNHEY and SMNVEV (reference sequence). CDR3 length: 14 residues. CDR3 sequence: CASSYKGRTDTQYF. In DNA form, the CDR3 reads TGTGCCAGCAGTTACAAGGGGCGCACAGATACGCAGTATTTT.

This clone came up a few times. The V call is TRBV5-4, the J call TRBJ2-2; 11 positions agree with TRBD1. V was clipped by 4 bases and J by 3 bases; unmatched bases: 5. The germline V gene encodes CDR1 SGHNT and CDR2 YYREEE (reference sequence). This CDR3 contains 16 residues. The CDR3 DNA reads as TGTGCCAGCAGCCCCGGGACAGGGGGGGACACCGGGGAGCTGTTTTTT. Residues: CASSPGTGGDTGELFF.

The chain employs TRBV30 and TRBJ2-7; 10 nucleotides line up with TRBD1. Germline assignment: CDR1 GTSNPN and CDR2 SVGIG (reference sequence). The V and J ends lost 3 bases and 3 bases, in that order; junction bases with no gene match: 2. The CDR3 runs to 13 residues. CDR3 in DNA: TGTGCCTGGAGCGGGACAGGGGTCTACGAGCAGTACTTC. It yields the protein CAWSGTGVYEQYF. Variable domain in full (rest from reference TRBV30 and TRBJ2-7): SQTIHQWPATLVQPVGSPLSLECTVEGTSNPNLYWYRQAAGRGLQLLFYSVGIGQISSEVPQNLSASRPQDRQFILSSKKLLLSDSGFYLCAWSGTGVYEQYFGPGTRLTVT.

The chain combines TRBV5-8 with TRBJ2-1, with 7 nucleotides matching TRBD1. The CDR3 contains 15 residues. The V gene end was trimmed by 4 bases and the J gene end by 0 bases; junction bases not matched to a gene: 4. Germline CDR1 SGHTS, CDR2 YDEGEE. The CDR3 here is CASSTGQSSYNEQFF. DNA for the CDR3: TGTGCCAGCAGCACGGGACAGAGCTCCTACAATGAGCAGTTCTTC. Variable domain in full (rest from reference TRBV5-8 and TRBJ2-1): EAGVTQSPTHLIKTRGQQATLRCSPISGHTSVYWYQQALGLGLQFLLWYDEGEERNRGNFPPRFSGRQFPNYSSELNVNALELEDSALYLCASSTGQSSYNEQFFGPGTRLTVL.

The chain recombines TRBV7-9 with TRBJ1-4; 7 positions agree with TRBD1. The CDR3 covers 16 residues. Germline V CDR1 and CDR2: SEHNR, FQNEAQ (reference sequence). J gave up 4 bases and V 3 bases, and 8 bases lay outside the gene matches. CDR3 residues: CASSFRGGTDNEKLFF. CDR3 nucleotide sequence: TGTGCCAGCAGCTTTAGAGGGGGGACAGATAATGAAAAACTGTTTTTT.

CDR3 DNA: TGTGCCAGCAGCCCTCACCTTGGACAGATCACTGAAGCTTTCTTT. It is translated as CASSPHLGQITEAFF. This chain joins TRBV11-2 and TRBJ1-1, with a possible D match to TRBD1 (6 bases). V lost 5 bases and J 4 bases, leaving 17 bases between the germline ends. This CDR3 comprises 15 residues. Germline CDR1 is SGHAT and CDR2 is FQNNGV. The full variable domain, its missing parts supplied by reference TRBV11-2 and TRBJ1-1, is EAGVAQSPRYKIIEKRQSVAFWCNPISGHATLYWYQQILGQGPKLLIQFQNNGVVDDSQLPKDRFSAERLKGVDSTLKIQPAKLEDSAVYLCASSPHLGQITEAFFGQGTRLTVV.

This chain joins TRBV6-5 and TRBJ1-1; 7 positions match TRBD1. The V segment lost 5 bases and the J segment 4 bases; nucleotides outside the gene matches: 10. The CDR3 extends over 15 amino acids. Germline V gives CDR1 MNHEY, CDR2 SVGAGI. The CDR3 bases are TGTGCCAGCAGTCACGCCCACGACAGGGTCACTGAAGCTTTCTTT. Its translation is CASSHAHDRVTEAFF.

This chain connects TRBV15 to TRBJ2-1, with TRBD1 matching over 8 bases. This CDR3 is built from 13 residues. The ends lost 3 bases at V and 9 bases at J; junction bases unmatched: 4. Germline V lookup: CDR1 LNHNV, CDR2 YYDKDF (reference sequence). The CDR3 DNA is TGTGCCACCAGCAGGGACAGGGTAGGTGAGCAGTTCTTC. Protein sequence: CATSRDRVGEQFF.